The 14 T cell receptor beta chains given below trace back to one sample, sequenced in a study of blood T cell repertoires in COVID-19. The protocol was immunoSEQ multiplex PCR, while the TCRdb copy is restricted to in-frame clones and leaves out a portion. The sample has around 150,000 clones; about nine tenths are singletons. Specimen: peripheral blood. The receptors were sampled from a man aged 25 to 40 with COVID-19, enrolled during active disease.

V is TRBV14 and J is TRBJ2-1; 8 nucleotides line up with TRBD1. From germline, CDR1 is SGHDN and CDR2 FVKESK. The CDR3 is made up of 17 amino acids. V lost 1 base, J lost 6 bases, and 11 bases stayed unmatched. The CDR3 coding sequence is TGTGCCAGCAGCCAAGCCCGGGGCAGGGGGCATACCAATGAGCAGTTCTTC. Translating gives CASSQARGRGHTNEQFF.

The chain employs TRBV18 and TRBJ2-4; D may be TRBD2 (6 bases). The CDR3 spans 18 residues. Looked up from germline, CDR1 is KGHSH and CDR2 is LQKENI. The V and J ends lost 6 bases and 2 bases respectively, with 23 bases between them. The CDR3 reads CASSHYRGSELTKNIQYF. CDR3 in DNA: TGTGCCAGCTCCCACTATCGGGGGAGTGAGTTAACCAAAAACATTCAGTACTTC.

The CDR3 protein is CASSQEDSESSGNTIYF. CDR3 nucleotide sequence: TGTGCCAGCAGCCAAGAGGACAGCGAAAGCTCTGGAAACACCATATATTTT. This chain uses TRBV4-2 with TRBJ1-3; a weak D match, TRBD1 (6 bases). V was cut by 0 bases and J by 0 bases, with 12 bases left in between. The CDR3 totals 17 residues. Germline CDR1 LGHNA, CDR2 YNFKEQ.

V gene TRBV4-2 combines with J gene TRBJ1-1; possible D gene TRBD1, 5 bases. This CDR3 contains 17 residues. Germline CDR1 LGHNA, CDR2 YNFKEQ. V shed 4 bases and J shed 1 base, with 19 bases lying between them. This CDR3 reads CASSPRTGGEKNTEAFF. In DNA form, the CDR3 reads TGTGCCAGCAGCCCTCGTACTGGGGGGGAGAAGAACACTGAAGCTTTCTTT.

The V gene is TRBV6-5, the J gene TRBJ2-1; D perhaps matches TRBD1 (5 bases). CDR3 length: 15 residues. V dropped 7 bases and J dropped 0 bases, with 13 bases sitting between them. Germline CDR1 is MNHEY and CDR2 is SVGAGI. CDR3 sequence (DNA): TGTGCCAGCACTGCCAGGGTTTCCTCCTACAATGAGCAGTTCTTC. It translates to CASTARVSSYNEQFF.

The chain joins TRBV30 to TRBJ1-5; possibly TRBD1 for D (6 bases). Germline V lookup: CDR1 GTSNPN, CDR2 SVGIG (reference sequence). V was trimmed by 3 bases and J by 4 bases, leaving 13 bases between them. The length of the CDR3 is 14 residues. This CDR3 reads CAWSAGTLNQPQHF. The CDR3 coding sequence is TGTGCCTGGAGCGCCGGGACACTAAATCAGCCCCAGCATTTT.

In nucleotides, the CDR3 is TGCGCCAGCAGCTTGTCGGGACAGGGGGGGAATAATTCACCCCTCCACTTT. It encodes CASSLSGQGGNNSPLHF. The chain carries TRBV5-1 and TRBJ1-6; TRBD1 matches 11 bases. V was pared by 1 base and J by 5 bases, with 5 bases of the junction left unmatched. This CDR3 is built from 17 residues. Germline V lookup: CDR1 SGHRS, CDR2 YFSETQ.

This rearrangement joins TRBV28 to TRBJ1-5; D perhaps matches TRBD1 (5 bases). This CDR3 spans 15 amino acids. Trimming shortened V by 2 bases and J by 6 bases, and 14 bases separated the two germline ends. From germline, CDR1 is MDHEN and CDR2 SYDVKM. DNA of the CDR3: TGTGCCAGCAGTTTACGGAGCGGGGGGATTCAGCCCCAGCATTTT. This gives the protein CASSLRSGGIQPQHF.

The chain couples TRBV27 to TRBJ2-2; D is unclear. Deletions cut 2 bases from V and 2 bases from J, with 3 bases between. Germline values: CDR1 MNHEY, CDR2 SMNVEV (reference sequence). The CDR3 is 13 amino acids. CDR3 in amino acids: CASSLHNTGELFF. The DNA for the CDR3 is TGTGCCAGCAGTTTACATAACACCGGGGAGCTGTTTTTT.

This rearrangement joins TRBV7-2 to TRBJ2-1; a possible D gene is TRBD1 (5 bases). This CDR3 contains 14 residues. Germline V gene lookup returns CDR1 SGHTA and CDR2 FQGNSA. V was cut by 2 bases and J by 1 base, with 6 bases left in between. The CDR3 DNA follows: TGTGCCAGCAGCTTACCAGGGTCCTACAATGAGCAGTTCTTC. It encodes CASSLPGSYNEQFF.

The rearrangement joins TRBV29-1 to TRBJ1-5, with 9 bases lining up with TRBD1. V dropped 6 bases and J dropped 6; count of bases not matched to a gene: 6. Per germline, CDR1 SQVTM and CDR2 ANQGSEA. The CDR3 is made up of 13 amino acids. The DNA of the CDR3 is TGCAGCGTCGGACAGGGGTATGCTCAGCCCCAGCATTTT. It encodes CSVGQGYAQPQHF.

The rearrangement links TRBV6-2 or TRBV6-3 to TRBJ1-2; TRBD1 matches at 8 bases. The CDR3 is 14 amino acids. V lost 2 bases and J lost 6; bases outside the gene matches: 5. Germline CDR1 and CDR2: MNHEY and SVGEGT. The CDR3 reads CASSYRTGLNGYTF. The CDR3 region has the DNA TGTGCCAGCAGTTACCGGACAGGGCTGAATGGCTACACCTTC.

Remarks on this clone: Mismatch with germline at one junction end may stem from a read error. DNA of the CDR3: TGCGCCAGCAGCTTGGAGTTCGGGACAAAATTCTTT. It encodes CASSLEFGTKFF. The chain has TRBV5-1 and TRBJ1-3; D may be TRBD1 (6 bases). The length of the CDR3 is 12 residues. In germline, CDR1 is SGHRS, CDR2 YFSETQ.

The chain couples TRBV6-6 to TRBJ2-7; 8 bases match TRBD2. This CDR3 has 14 amino acids. The V segment lost 9 bases and the J segment 3 bases; nucleotides outside the gene matches: 10. Germline CDR1 and CDR2: MNHNY and SVGAGI (reference sequence). CDR3: CASYGGDTIYEQYF. The CDR3, as DNA: TGTGCCAGTTACGGGGGGGACACAATCTACGAGCAGTACTTC.